This passage covers 7 T cell receptor beta chains from one sample sequenced in a study of tumor-infiltrating lymphocytes in primary liver carcinoma. Production of TCR beta cDNA used roughly 0.55 ug total RNA together with a constant-region primer. Construction of TCR beta libraries relied on three successive nested multiplex PCR rounds employing slightly modified ARM-PCR. It was with TRBV1-TRBV30 forward primers and a C-beta reverse primer that the first two PCR rounds were run, at around 10 cycles each. One entry per CDR3 protein results from TCRdb running MiXCR on the multiplex PCR reads. The sample contains roughly 80,000 distinct CDR3 sequences, 69% of which appear only once. Unsorted bulk tissue (about 19-33 mg) underwent RNA and DNA co-extraction. The specimen was tumor-adjacent normal liver tissue. These receptor sequences come from a man between 35 and 55 years old with primary liver carcinoma and hepatitis B virus infection.

On this clonotype: The junction departs from germline at one end; a sequencing error may be responsible. The V call is TRBV4-1, the J call TRBJ2-7; tentatively, D is TRBD2 (6 bases). The CDR3 has 15 residues. Germline loops: CDR1 MGHRA, CDR2 YSYEKL. CDR3: CASIQDLGGGCEQYF. CDR3 bases: TGCGCCAGCATCCAAGATTTGGGAGGTGGCTGCGAGCAGTATTTC.

This clonotype has ten or more counts. CDR3 nucleotides: TGTGCCAGCAGCTCAAGTCAGGGGGCAGGGACAGATACGCAGTATTTT. It translates to CASSSSQGAGTDTQYF. This chain connects TRBV5-4 to TRBJ2-3; 8 bases align to TRBD1. The trim removed 3 bases at V and 3 bases at J, leaving 9 bases unmatched. The CDR3 length is 16 residues. Germline V gene data show CDR1 as SGHNT and CDR2 as YYREEE (reference sequence).

This clonotype occurred many times. This chain joins TRBV28 and TRBJ2-3; possibly TRBD1 for D (5 bases). There are 14 residues in the CDR3. Germline CDR1 reads MDHEN; CDR2 reads SYDVKM. Deletions cut 7 bases from V and 7 bases from J, with 18 bases between. The CDR3 bases are TGTGCCAGCATCGAGGCAGGGTACGTTCATACGCAGTATTTT. This encodes CASIEAGYVHTQYF.

The chain is built from TRBV10-3 and TRBJ2-2; possibly TRBD2 for D (5 bases). This CDR3 has 13 amino acids. The germline CDR1 and CDR2 sequences are ENHRY and SYGVKD. The CDR3 DNA reads TGTGTCACCGCTGGGAGTACACCCGGGGAGCTGTTTTTT. Its translation is CVTAGSTPGELFF.

This clonotype was recorded a few times. Since the CDR3 does not end with the conserved phenylalanine or tryptophan, this likely comes from a read error. DNA for the CDR3: TGTGCCAGCAGCGGACAGGGCTCCTACGAGCAGTACATC. This translates into CASSGQGSYEQYI. This chain joins TRBV5-4 and TRBJ2-7; 8 nucleotides line up with TRBD1. Trimming at V came to 4 bases and at J to 0 bases, leaving 0 bases not matched to a gene. This CDR3 has 13 amino acids. The germline V gene encodes CDR1 SGHNT and CDR2 YYREEE (reference sequence).

On this clonotype: Without the conserved terminal phenylalanine or tryptophan, this CDR3 likely stems from a read error. The chain links TRBV7-9 to TRBJ1-1, with D tentatively TRBD1 (6 bases). V was trimmed by 4 bases and J by 1 base, leaving 16 bases between them. The germline V gene has CDR1 SEHNR and CDR2 FQNEAQ (reference sequence). This CDR3 region has 16 residues. The CDR3 region is CASSSLGTTTNTEAFV. DNA of the CDR3: TGTGCCAGCAGCTCCCTCGGGACAACCACGAACACTGAAGCTTTCGTT.

As concerns this clonotype: In this CDR3 the conserved last residue, phenylalanine or tryptophan, is missing, so a read error is likely. The rearrangement links TRBV6-5 to TRBJ2-1; 7 bases match TRBD1. The CDR3 has 15 amino acids. The V gene's germline CDR1 is MNHEY and CDR2 SVGAGI. The CDR3 DNA sequence: TGTGCCAGCAGTCACAGGGGCAGCTCCTTCAATGAGCAGTTCATC. It encodes CASSHRGSSFNEQFI.